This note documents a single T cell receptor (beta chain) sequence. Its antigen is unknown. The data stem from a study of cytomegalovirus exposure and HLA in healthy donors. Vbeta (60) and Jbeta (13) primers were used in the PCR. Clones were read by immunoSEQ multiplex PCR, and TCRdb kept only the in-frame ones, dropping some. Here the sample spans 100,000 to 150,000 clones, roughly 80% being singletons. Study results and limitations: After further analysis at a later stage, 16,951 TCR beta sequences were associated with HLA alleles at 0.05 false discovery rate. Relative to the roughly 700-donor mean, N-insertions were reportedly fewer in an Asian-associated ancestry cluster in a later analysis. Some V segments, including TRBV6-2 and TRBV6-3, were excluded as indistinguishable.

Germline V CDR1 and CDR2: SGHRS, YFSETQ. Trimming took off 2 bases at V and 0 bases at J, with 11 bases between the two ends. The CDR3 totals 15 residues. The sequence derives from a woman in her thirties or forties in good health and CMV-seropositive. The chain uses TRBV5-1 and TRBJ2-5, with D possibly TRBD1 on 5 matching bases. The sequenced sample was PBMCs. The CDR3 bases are TGCGCCAGCAGCTTAAAAGGGGAAAACCAAGAGACCCAGTACTTC. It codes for CASSLKGENQETQYF.